A selection of T cell receptor beta chains follows, all from one sample in a study of post-analysis software for immune sequencing data. MiXCR, applied by TCRdb to the PCR reads, yields one record per CDR3 protein. Of more than 350,000 distinct CDR3 sequences listed, 35% to 45% are singletons. The sequencing sample was made of blood. The receptors were sampled from a girl aged 2 to 9 with multiple sclerosis. Both conserved end residues are part of each CDR3. Fields, in order: clone size, J gene, D gene, V gene, CDR3 protein, CDR3 DNA. The D gene is left open where the match is weak. A clone size is listed for some rows: how often the clone was seen (once, few, many), or a class if it is expanded.

clone_size: -; j_call: TRBJ2-3; d_call: -; v_call: TRBV10-3; cdr3_aa: CAISEGQVYPQYF; cdr3_nt: TGTGCCATCAGTGAGGGCCAGGTGTATCCGCAGTATTTT
clone_size: -; j_call: TRBJ1-2; d_call: TRBD1; v_call: TRBV7-2; cdr3_aa: CASSSTGALIRGYTF; cdr3_nt: TGTGCCAGCAGCTCTACAGGGGCCCTAATTAGGGGCTACACCTTC
clone_size: -; j_call: TRBJ2-7; d_call: TRBD2; v_call: TRBV12-3/TRBV12-4; cdr3_aa: CASSTGLAGGDEQYF; cdr3_nt: TGTGCCAGCAGCACGGGACTAGCGGGAGGGGACGAGCAGTACTTC
clone_size: many; j_call: TRBJ2-1; d_call: -; v_call: TRBV28; cdr3_aa: CASRSSYNEQFF; cdr3_nt: TGTGCCAGCAGGAGCTCCTACAATGAGCAGTTCTTC
clone_size: -; j_call: TRBJ2-7; d_call: -; v_call: TRBV30; cdr3_aa: CAWSMGYNEQYF; cdr3_nt: TGTGCCTGGAGTATGGGGTACAATGAGCAGTACTTC
clone_size: -; j_call: TRBJ2-7; d_call: TRBD2; v_call: TRBV28; cdr3_aa: CASSLTSGVDRDGEQYF; cdr3_nt: TGTGCCAGCAGTTTGACTAGCGGGGTGGATAGGGATGGAGAGCAGTACTTC
clone_size: few; j_call: TRBJ1-2; d_call: TRBD1; v_call: TRBV6-5; cdr3_aa: CASSYSLIGGGYGYTF; cdr3_nt: TGTGCCAGCAGTTACTCCCTGATAGGGGGCGGCTATGGCTACACCTTC
clone_size: -; j_call: TRBJ2-7; d_call: -; v_call: TRBV5-1; cdr3_aa: CASSLGVDSYEQYF; cdr3_nt: TGCGCCAGCAGCTTGGGGGTCGACTCCTACGAGCAGTACTTC
clone_size: -; j_call: TRBJ2-5; d_call: TRBD1; v_call: TRBV12-3/TRBV12-4; cdr3_aa: CASSPDRGKETQYF; cdr3_nt: TGTGCCAGCAGTCCAGACAGGGGGAAAGAGACCCAGTACTTC
clone_size: -; j_call: TRBJ2-5; d_call: TRBD2; v_call: TRBV7-2; cdr3_aa: CASRPREGVETQYF; cdr3_nt: TGTGCCAGCAGGCCGAGGGAGGGAGTTGAGACCCAGTACTTC
clone_size: once; j_call: TRBJ2-7; d_call: -; v_call: TRBV6-5; cdr3_aa: CASTRPGGTYEQYF; cdr3_nt: TGTGCCAGCACCCGACCCGGCGGAACCTACGAGCAGTACTTC
clone_size: -; j_call: TRBJ2-7; d_call: TRBD1; v_call: TRBV6-6; cdr3_aa: CASSYGGDRTYEQYF; cdr3_nt: TGTGCCAGCAGTTACGGAGGGGACAGGACCTACGAGCAGTACTTC
clone_size: few; j_call: TRBJ2-5; d_call: -; v_call: TRBV29-1; cdr3_aa: CSVITGLREQYF; cdr3_nt: TGCAGCGTCATTACAGGGCTTAGGGAGCAGTACTTC
clone_size: -; j_call: TRBJ1-3; d_call: -; v_call: TRBV28; cdr3_aa: CASRSGLLSGNTIYF; cdr3_nt: TGTGCCAGCAGGTCAGGGCTCCTCTCTGGAAACACCATATATTTT
clone_size: -; j_call: TRBJ2-4; d_call: -; v_call: TRBV28; cdr3_aa: CASSNVDSKNIQYF; cdr3_nt: TGTGCCAGCAGTAACGTGGACAGCAAAAACATTCAGTACTTC
clone_size: -; j_call: TRBJ2-7; d_call: TRBD1; v_call: TRBV20-1; cdr3_aa: CSARVHRGYSYEQYF; cdr3_nt: TGCAGTGCTAGAGTTCACAGGGGGTACTCCTACGAGCAGTACTTC
clone_size: few; j_call: TRBJ2-7; d_call: TRBD2; v_call: TRBV12-3/TRBV12-4; cdr3_aa: CASSSLASEQYF; cdr3_nt: TGTGCCAGCAGTTCACTAGCGTCCGAGCAGTACTTC
clone_size: few; j_call: TRBJ2-1; d_call: TRBD1; v_call: TRBV20-1; cdr3_aa: CSARGRGWNNEQFF; cdr3_nt: TGCAGTGCTAGAGGCAGGGGGTGGAACAATGAGCAGTTCTTC
clone_size: -; j_call: TRBJ2-1; d_call: -; v_call: TRBV29-1; cdr3_aa: CSVGENEQFF; cdr3_nt: TGCAGCGTTGGTGAGAATGAGCAGTTCTTC
clone_size: -; j_call: TRBJ2-7; d_call: TRBD2; v_call: TRBV7-2; cdr3_aa: CASSLAGVAGVNEQYF; cdr3_nt: TGTGCCAGCAGCTTAGCGGGAGTTGCGGGAGTGAACGAGCAGTACTTC
clone_size: few; j_call: TRBJ1-2; d_call: -; v_call: TRBV7-2; cdr3_aa: CASSLGGASKYGYTF; cdr3_nt: TGTGCCAGCAGCTTAGGAGGGGCCTCTAAGTATGGCTACACCTTC
clone_size: -; j_call: TRBJ1-2; d_call: TRBD1; v_call: TRBV10-3; cdr3_aa: CAIRDSGQGGYGYTF; cdr3_nt: TGTGCCATCAGAGACTCGGGACAGGGCGGGTATGGCTACACCTTC
clone_size: few; j_call: TRBJ2-3; d_call: -; v_call: TRBV20-1; cdr3_aa: CSAKERAAVSTDTQYF; cdr3_nt: TGCAGTGCTAAGGAAAGGGCTGCCGTGAGCACAGATACGCAGTATTTT
clone_size: -; j_call: TRBJ1-1; d_call: -; v_call: TRBV20-1; cdr3_aa: CSGKGRERVTEAFF; cdr3_nt: TGCAGTGGAAAGGGCAGGGAAAGGGTTACTGAAGCTTTCTTT
clone_size: once; j_call: TRBJ1-1; d_call: TRBD1; v_call: TRBV6-5; cdr3_aa: CASSYRQGHAEAFF; cdr3_nt: TGTGCCAGCAGTTACCGACAGGGGCACGCTGAAGCTTTCTTT
clone_size: -; j_call: TRBJ2-1; d_call: -; v_call: TRBV5-5; cdr3_aa: CASTYLAYSSYNEQFF; cdr3_nt: TGTGCCAGCACCTATCTAGCGTATAGCTCCTACAATGAGCAGTTCTTC
clone_size: -; j_call: TRBJ2-2; d_call: -; v_call: TRBV7-2; cdr3_aa: CASSSMGQVNTGELFF; cdr3_nt: TGTGCCAGCAGCTCCATGGGCCAGGTGAACACCGGGGAGCTGTTTTTT
clone_size: -; j_call: TRBJ1-5; d_call: -; v_call: TRBV4-1; cdr3_aa: CASSQVYQAPRNQPQHF; cdr3_nt: TGCGCCAGCAGCCAAGTTTACCAGGCACCCCGCAATCAGCCCCAGCATTTT
clone_size: -; j_call: TRBJ2-1; d_call: -; v_call: TRBV5-5; cdr3_aa: CASSWLLGGLNEQFF; cdr3_nt: TGTGCCAGCAGCTGGCTCTTGGGGGGTTTAAATGAGCAGTTCTTC
clone_size: -; j_call: TRBJ2-3; d_call: -; v_call: TRBV5-1; cdr3_aa: CASSFYFGDTQYF; cdr3_nt: TGCGCCAGCAGCTTCTACTTTGGGGATACGCAGTATTTT
clone_size: few; j_call: TRBJ2-7; d_call: -; v_call: TRBV7-9; cdr3_aa: CASSFPRQGAYEQYF; cdr3_nt: TGTGCCAGCAGCTTCCCCCGGCAGGGAGCCTACGAGCAGTACTTC
clone_size: few; j_call: TRBJ2-1; d_call: -; v_call: TRBV28; cdr3_aa: CASSLSARGNEQFF; cdr3_nt: TGTGCCAGCAGTTTATCGGCCAGGGGCAATGAGCAGTTCTTC
clone_size: -; j_call: TRBJ1-4; d_call: -; v_call: TRBV5-1; cdr3_aa: CASSFGKNEKLFF; cdr3_nt: TGCGCCAGCAGCTTCGGCAAGAATGAAAAACTGTTTTTT
clone_size: -; j_call: TRBJ2-1; d_call: TRBD2; v_call: TRBV7-3; cdr3_aa: CASSPEASGVLHEQFF; cdr3_nt: TGTGCCAGCAGCCCCGAGGCTAGCGGGGTCCTCCATGAGCAGTTCTTC
clone_size: -; j_call: TRBJ2-7; d_call: -; v_call: TRBV20-1; cdr3_aa: CSGQMDSYEQYF; cdr3_nt: TGCAGTGGACAGATGGATTCCTACGAGCAGTACTTC
clone_size: -; j_call: TRBJ1-2; d_call: -; v_call: TRBV7-2; cdr3_aa: CASSANAGGGYTF; cdr3_nt: TGTGCCAGCAGCGCAAATGCCGGGGGAGGCTACACCTTC
clone_size: -; j_call: TRBJ1-2; d_call: TRBD1; v_call: TRBV29-1; cdr3_aa: CSVERDRGVDGYTF; cdr3_nt: TGCAGCGTTGAGCGGGACAGGGGGGTGGATGGCTACACCTTC
clone_size: -; j_call: TRBJ2-3; d_call: TRBD1; v_call: TRBV29-1; cdr3_aa: CSVGNNRGNPDTQYF; cdr3_nt: TGCAGCGTTGGTAATAACAGGGGGAATCCAGATACGCAGTATTTT
clone_size: -; j_call: TRBJ1-2; d_call: -; v_call: TRBV28; cdr3_aa: CASSLWVAGVANYGYTF; cdr3_nt: TGTGCCAGCAGTTTGTGGGTTGCGGGTGTAGCTAACTATGGCTACACCTTC
clone_size: many; j_call: TRBJ1-2; d_call: TRBD1; v_call: TRBV6-5; cdr3_aa: CASSLTGFSGYTF; cdr3_nt: TGTGCCAGCAGTCTGACAGGGTTTAGTGGCTACACCTTC
clone_size: few; j_call: TRBJ1-2; d_call: -; v_call: TRBV4-3; cdr3_aa: CASSQEWGDGNYGYTF; cdr3_nt: TGCGCCAGCAGCCAAGAATGGGGGGACGGTAACTATGGCTACACCTTC
clone_size: -; j_call: TRBJ1-1; d_call: -; v_call: TRBV29-1; cdr3_aa: CSVESSLGSYTEAFF; cdr3_nt: TGCAGCGTTGAATCCAGTTTAGGGAGCTACACTGAAGCTTTCTTT
clone_size: -; j_call: TRBJ2-1; d_call: -; v_call: TRBV20-1; cdr3_aa: CSARDGLSDYNEQFF; cdr3_nt: TGCAGTGCTAGAGATGGGCTATCAGATTACAATGAGCAGTTCTTC
clone_size: -; j_call: TRBJ2-5; d_call: -; v_call: TRBV7-8; cdr3_aa: CASSLLGGRMLIETQYF; cdr3_nt: TGTGCCAGCAGCTTACTTGGAGGCAGGATGCTTATCGAGACCCAGTACTTC
clone_size: few; j_call: TRBJ2-5; d_call: -; v_call: TRBV6-5; cdr3_aa: CASSYSTAQETQYF; cdr3_nt: TGTGCCAGCAGTTACTCGACGGCCCAAGAGACCCAGTACTTC
clone_size: few; j_call: TRBJ2-5; d_call: TRBD1; v_call: TRBV7-2; cdr3_aa: CASSFQQGARETQYF; cdr3_nt: TGTGCCAGCAGCTTTCAACAGGGGGCTCGAGAGACCCAGTACTTC